This T cell receptor (beta chain) appears in the sequencing data of a study of monozygotic twins with inflammatory bowel disease. Study outcomes and limitations: The data did not back a single strong IBD-associated clonotype or signal.

Using the 5' RACE reads, TCRdb records one entry per CDR3 protein without DNA. This repertoire includes about 300,000 distinct CDR3 sequences. Germline assignment: CDR1 SGHVS and CDR2 FQNEAQ. The length of the CDR3 is 12 residues. With respect to this clonotype: Its antigen is undetermined.

V gene TRBV7-8 combines with J gene TRBJ1-1; as DNA is missing, the TRBD1 call by TCRdb cannot be tested. This clonotype was sampled from a human donor with ulcerative colitis or Crohn's disease, or a healthy co-twin of an affected twin (not recorded which). Material for sequencing was blood. This CDR3 reads CASSLGETEAFF. Supplemented by reference TRBV7-8 and TRBJ1-1, the full variable domain reads GAGVSQSPRYKVAKRGQDVALRCDPISGHVSLFWYQQALGQGPEFLTYFQNEAQLDKSGLPSDRFFAERPEGSVSTLKIQRTQQEDSAVYLCASSLGETEAFFGQGTRLTVV.